These 2 T cell receptor beta chains share one sample of origin, sequenced in a study of T cell clonality in common variable immunodeficiency. Libraries were prepared by immunoSEQ multiplex PCR; TCRdb keeps only in-frame clonotypes and omits some of them. Altogether 50,000 to 60,000 clones were found in the sample, and no singletons occur. The sample taken for sequencing was peripheral blood mononuclear cells. Every receptor here comes from a person aged 18-69 years in good health.

In its sample, this clone was seen many times. CDR3 DNA (partial): TGCAGTGCTAGAGGGACTAGCGGCACTCACTACGAG. It is translated as CSARGTSGTHYE. The CDR3 as a whole reads CSARGTSGTHYEQYF. V is TRBV20-1 and J is TRBJ2-7; 10 positions match TRBD2. The CDR3 end is not reached by the read, which stops 3 residues before it; the germline J gene fills it in. Germline CDR1 reads DFQATT; CDR2 reads SNEGSKA (reference sequence). The V and J ends lost 1 base and 3 bases, in that order; junction bases with no gene match: 6. The CDR3 runs 15 residues.

This clone was detected a few times. The read ends 3 residues shy of where the CDR3 ends; the end is completed using the germline J gene. The V gene is TRBV2, the J gene TRBJ2-3, with D tentatively TRBD2 (6 bases). V lost 10 bases, J lost 6 bases, and 20 bases lay in between. Germline-derived CDR1 and CDR2 are SNHLY and FYNNEI. This CDR3 is 14 amino acids long. The CDR3 sequence: CATKGTLSTDTQYF. The covered CDR3 bases are TGTGCCACCAAGGGGACTCTTTCCACGGATACG.